One and the same sample provided the 20 T cell receptor beta chains below, sequenced in a study of OX40 agonist ivuxolimab in advanced cancers. Produced via immunoSEQ multiplex PCR; TCRdb's table is partial and in-frame only. The sample contains about 70,000 clones, about 83% of which appear only once. The material sequenced was CD4+ or CD8+ T cells sorted from blood, taken in a trial of the OX40 agonist ivuxolimab. All receptors derive from an adult with an advanced solid tumor such as melanoma, head and neck, liver or kidney cancer.

The rearrangement joins TRBV30 to TRBJ1-6, with unresolved D. V lost 3 bases to trimming and J lost 6 bases, with 12 bases between them. This CDR3 spans 14 amino acids. Germline V gene lookup returns CDR1 GTSNPN and CDR2 SVGIG (reference sequence). CDR3 sequence (DNA): TGTGCCTGGAGAACCCCGTGGGGTAATTCACCCCTCCACTTT. Translation gives CAWRTPWGNSPLHF. Together with reference TRBV30 and TRBJ1-6, the CDR3 gives the full variable domain: SQTIHQWPATLVQPVGSPLSLECTVEGTSNPNLYWYRQAAGRGLQLLFYSVGIGQISSEVPQNLSASRPQDRQFILSSKKLLLSDSGFYLCAWRTPWGNSPLHFGNGTRLTVT.

The chain joins TRBV5-1 to TRBJ2-3; D is undetermined. This CDR3 contains 11 residues. Per germline, CDR1 SGHRS and CDR2 YFSETQ. The V end lost 5 bases, the J end lost 10 bases, and 11 bases lay between the germline ends. CDR3: CASSSGDPQYF. CDR3 nucleotide sequence: TGCGCCAGCAGTTCTGGGGATCCGCAGTATTTT.

This clone showed up just a few times. The V and J genes are TRBV30 and TRBJ1-3; 12 positions agree with TRBD1. Germline V gene data show CDR1 as GTSNPN and CDR2 as SVGIG (reference sequence). V shed 5 bases and J 7 bases; nucleotides not matched to a gene: 12. CDR3 length equals 16 residues. For the CDR3, the DNA is TGTGCCTGGGTCCGGGGGACAGGGGGCGGAAGGAACACCATATATTTT. Amino acids: CAWVRGTGGGRNTIYF.

The chain uses TRBV7-6 and TRBJ2-2, with a weak D call TRBD1 (5 bases). Trimming shortened V by 5 bases and J by 1 base, and 11 bases separated the two germline ends. The CDR3 is 15 amino acids. Germline values: CDR1 SGHVS, CDR2 FNYEAQ. The CDR3 protein is CASSVARENTGELFF. Written as DNA, the CDR3 is TGTGCCAGCAGCGTCGCCAGGGAGAACACCGGGGAGCTGTTTTTT.

The chain carries TRBV15 and TRBJ2-7, with a weak D call TRBD2 (5 bases). This CDR3 region has 16 residues. V was trimmed by 1 base and J by 2 bases, leaving 15 bases between them. The germline CDR1 and CDR2 sequences are LNHNV and YYDKDF (reference sequence). CDR3 bases: TGTGCCACCAGCAGAGGGCTTCAGCGGACCCCCTACGAGCAGTACTTC. Its translation is CATSRGLQRTPYEQYF.

The V call is TRBV29-1, the J call TRBJ1-1, with 7 bases fitting TRBD1. Germline V gene sequence: CDR1 SQVTM, CDR2 ANQGSEA. Trimming took 7 bases from V and 1 from J; bases not matched to a gene: 6. The CDR3 is made up of 13 amino acids. The CDR3 DNA reads TGCAGCGCCGCACAGGGGACGAACACTGAAGCTTTCTTT. This sequence encodes CSAAQGTNTEAFF. The variable domain in full, completed from reference TRBV29-1 and TRBJ1-1, reads SAVISQKPSRDICQRGTSLTIQCQVDSQVTMMFWYRQQPGQSLTLIATANQGSEATYESGFVIDKFPISRPNLTFSTLTVSNMSPEDSSIYLCSAAQGTNTEAFFGQGTRLTVV.

This clone was seen just once. The chain couples TRBV19 to TRBJ2-6; a weak D match, TRBD2 (5 bases). V was trimmed by 1 base and J by 1 base, leaving 5 bases between them. This CDR3 spans 15 amino acids. CDR1 is LNHDA and CDR2 is SQIVND in the germline V gene (reference sequence). Here the CDR3 reads CASSIGGSGANVLTF. The CDR3 region has the DNA TGTGCCAGTAGTATAGGAGGGTCTGGGGCCAACGTCCTGACTTTC. The full variable domain, in which reference TRBV19 and TRBJ2-6 provide the parts outside the CDR3, is DGGITQSPKYLFRKEGQNVTLSCEQNLNHDAMYWYRQDPGQGLRLIYYSQIVNDFQKGDIAEGYSVSREKKESFPLTVTSAQKNPTAFYLCASSIGGSGANVLTFGAGSRLTVL.

This clone was recorded a few times. This chain links TRBV6-6 with TRBJ2-5; D could derive from TRBD1 or TRBD2 (5 bases each). Per the germline V gene, CDR1 is MNHNY and CDR2 is SVGAGI (reference sequence). The CDR3 is 15 residues long. V lost 5 bases to trimming and J lost 5 bases, with 18 bases between them. The CDR3 coding sequence is TGTGCCAGCAGTAGAGGACCAGGCCGGGACGAGACCCAGTACTTC. Its translation: CASSRGPGRDETQYF.

Comments on this clone: The sample carries other DNA sequences with the same CDR3. This chain uses TRBV29-1 with TRBJ2-5; 10 bases agree with TRBD1. This CDR3 region has 14 residues. CDR1 and CDR2 from the germline V gene are SQVTM and ANQGSEA. The ends lost 4 bases at V and 6 bases at J; junction bases unmatched: 8. CDR3 protein: CSVGRDRGGKTQYF. CDR3 sequence (DNA): TGCAGCGTTGGAAGGGACAGGGGCGGAAAGACCCAGTACTTC.

The CDR3 coding sequence is TGTGCCAGCAGCTTAAGGGCTAGCGGGAGTAACTCCTACAATGAGCAGTTCTTC. Translation: CASSLRASGSNSYNEQFF. The chain uses TRBV11-2 and TRBJ2-1, with TRBD2 matching 10 bases. In germline, CDR1 is SGHAT, CDR2 FQNNGV. J gave up 0 bases and V 2 bases, and 7 bases lay outside the gene matches. The CDR3 length is 18 residues.

The chain has TRBV19 and TRBJ2-5, with TRBD1 identical over 9 bases. The DNA end favors TRBJ2-7, so the J call may be wrong. This CDR3 comprises 14 residues. Germline CDR1 is LNHDA and CDR2 is SQIVND (reference sequence). CDR3 bases: TGTGCCAGTAGTATAACAGGGGGCAGGTACGAGCAGTACTTC. As protein: CASSITGGRYEQYF.

The chain carries TRBV6-6 and TRBJ2-1, with D tentatively TRBD2 (6 bases). The length of the CDR3 is 14 residues. Germline CDR1 MNHNY, CDR2 SVGAGI (reference sequence). Trimming took off 0 bases at V and 5 bases at J, with 8 bases between the two ends. The CDR3 here is CASSYSRGNNEQFF. The CDR3 DNA reads TGTGCCAGCAGTTACTCGCGGGGCAACAATGAGCAGTTCTTC.

The chain carries TRBV11-3 and TRBJ2-2, with 7 bases that match TRBD1. This CDR3 comprises 15 residues. V shed 8 bases, J shed 0 bases, and the junction held 6 bases outside the gene matches. CDR1 and CDR2 from the germline V gene are SGHNT and YENEEA. CDR3 DNA: TGTGCCAGCGCATCCGGGACAGCGAACACCGGGGAGCTGTTTTTT. Its translation is CASASGTANTGELFF.

The chain recombines TRBV6-6 with TRBJ2-7, with TRBD2 as a possible D gene (5 bases). CDR1 and CDR2 (germline): MNHNY, SVGAGI (reference sequence). This CDR3 region has 15 residues. V lost 7 bases to trimming and J lost 2 bases, with 18 bases between them. The CDR3 DNA sequence: TGTGCCAGCACTCTAAACGGCGGGCCTCCCTACGAGCAGTACTTC. Protein: CASTLNGGPPYEQYF.

J is TRBJ2-7 and V is TRBV28; D assignment may be TRBD1 or TRBD2 (6 bases each). Germline V lookup: CDR1 MDHEN, CDR2 SYDVKM. Trimming stripped 2 bases from V and 0 bases from J, with 8 bases between. CDR3 length equals 14 residues. Here the CDR3 DNA reads TGTGCCAGCAGTTTAGCGGGACACTCCTACGAGCAGTACTTC. Translating gives CASSLAGHSYEQYF.

The chain carries TRBV2 and TRBJ2-5; 7 nucleotides line up with TRBD2. Germline CDR1 is SNHLY and CDR2 is FYNNEI. The CDR3 covers 15 residues. Losses at the gene ends were 3 bases for V and 5 bases for J; bases not matched to a gene: 9. For the CDR3, the DNA is TGTGCCAGCAGTGACTGGGGGGGTAGCGGGGAGACCCAGTACTTC. Amino acids: CASSDWGGSGETQYF.

Notes on this clone: Different DNA sequences within this sample yield the same CDR3. The chain combines TRBV9 with TRBJ2-5, with 7 bases fitting TRBD1. Unmatched junction bases numbered 4, after V lost 1 base and J lost 1 base. There are 15 residues in the CDR3. In germline, CDR1 is SGDLS, CDR2 YYNGEE. CDR3 amino acids: CASSVLGTVQETQYF. For the CDR3, the DNA is TGTGCCAGCAGCGTACTCGGGACAGTCCAAGAGACCCAGTACTTC.

The genes are TRBV18 and TRBJ2-1; 8 bases match TRBD2. CDR1 and CDR2 from the germline V gene are KGHSH and LQKENI. J gave up 1 base and V 6 bases, and 5 bases lay outside the gene matches. This CDR3 has 15 residues. The CDR3, as DNA: TGTGCCAGCTCTCGGGGGGGGGTGTCCTACAATGAGCAGTTCTTC. It specifies CASSRGGVSYNEQFF.

The chain has TRBV6-6 and TRBJ1-6; D possibly corresponds to TRBD1 (5 bases). CDR1 MNHNY and CDR2 SVGAGI come from the germline V gene (reference sequence). CDR3 length: 12 amino acids. With 6 bases removed from V and 9 bases from J, the gap between germline ends came to 9 bases. The DNA for the CDR3 is TGTGCCAGCAGCCCAGGGATTTCACCCCTCCACTTT. This translates into CASSPGISPLHF.

V is TRBV7-9 and J is TRBJ2-3; weak D call: TRBD1 (6 bases). Germline values: CDR1 SEHNR, CDR2 FQNEAQ (reference sequence). This CDR3 comprises 15 residues. V lost 3 bases, J lost 2 bases, and 12 bases lay in between. CDR3 sequence reads: CASSFLQGNTDTQYF. Here the CDR3 DNA reads TGTGCCAGCAGCTTCCTACAGGGAAACACAGATACGCAGTATTTT.